The entry below describes one T cell receptor (beta chain). This sample is drawn from a study of blood T cell repertoires in COVID-19. Study context: Some COVID-19 samples were acute and others convalescent; all came from the United States, Italy and Spain. Sources were T cells, B-cell-depleted T cells, or PBMCs; the material itself was cDNA or gDNA.

Authors' methods: Reference gene primers were amplified, and this amplification served to estimate nucleated cell counts. The repertoire was sequenced with immunoSEQ multiplex PCR; TCRdb's copy has only in-frame clones and lacks some. That table supplies the V and J calls and clone size; D and trimming were determined from the DNA. This table holds some 220,000 clones, about 85% found once. Germline CDR1 and CDR2: LNHDA and SQIVND (reference sequence). The CDR3 runs to 15 residues. Trimming left V 3 bases short and J 8 bases short, with 19 bases between. The source is a woman between 18 and 30 years old who had recovered from COVID-19. Sequenced: peripheral blood. This chain joins TRBV19 and TRBJ1-2; TRBD1 might be the D (6 bases). The CDR3 sequence: CASSIRTATDGGYTF. The CDR3, as DNA: TGTGCCAGTAGTATCAGGACAGCTACCGATGGAGGCTACACCTTC.